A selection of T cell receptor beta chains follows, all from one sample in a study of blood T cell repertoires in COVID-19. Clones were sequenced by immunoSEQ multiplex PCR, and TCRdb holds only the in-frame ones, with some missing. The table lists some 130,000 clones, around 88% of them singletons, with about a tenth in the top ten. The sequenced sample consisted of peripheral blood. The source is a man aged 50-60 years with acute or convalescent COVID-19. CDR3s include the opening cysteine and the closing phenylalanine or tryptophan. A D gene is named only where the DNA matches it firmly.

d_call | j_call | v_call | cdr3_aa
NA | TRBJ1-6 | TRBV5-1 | CASSPGSSSYNSPLHF
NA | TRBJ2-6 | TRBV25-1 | CASRAPGANVLTF
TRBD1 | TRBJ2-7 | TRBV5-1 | CASHQTGGTGEQYF
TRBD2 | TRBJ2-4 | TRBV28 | CASTSGRAIYIQYF
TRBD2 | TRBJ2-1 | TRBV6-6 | CASSLGTSGYNEQFF
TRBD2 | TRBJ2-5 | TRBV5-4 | CASSPVGGMGQETQYF
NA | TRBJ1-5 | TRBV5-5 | CASSVAGGNQPQHF
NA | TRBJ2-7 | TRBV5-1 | CASSFTTGTEQYF
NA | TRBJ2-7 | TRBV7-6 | CASSRGGDPFTEQYF
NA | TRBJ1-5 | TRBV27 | CASSFTGFQRPQHF
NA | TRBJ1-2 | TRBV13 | CASSLSYYGYTF
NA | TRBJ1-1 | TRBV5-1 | CASARQSATSGEFF
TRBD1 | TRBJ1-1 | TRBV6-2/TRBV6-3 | CASSTGGAGAFF
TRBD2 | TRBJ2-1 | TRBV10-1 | CASSSGTSGRPYNEQFF
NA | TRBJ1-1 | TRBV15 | CATTRERDTEAFF
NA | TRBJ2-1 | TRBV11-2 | CASSTGLRNEQFF
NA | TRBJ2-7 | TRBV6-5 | CASGDTQEQYF
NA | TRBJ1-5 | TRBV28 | CASRGESPRPQHF
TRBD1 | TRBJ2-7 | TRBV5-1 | CASSLTGTAYEQYF
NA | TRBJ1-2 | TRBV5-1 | CASRALQGSGGYTF
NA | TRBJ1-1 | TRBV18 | CASSPPGVTMNTEAFF
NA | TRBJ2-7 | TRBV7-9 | CASSLEVAQYF
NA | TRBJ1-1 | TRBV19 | CASSQRVDTEAFF
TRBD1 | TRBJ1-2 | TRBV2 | CASTGQGGSYGYTF
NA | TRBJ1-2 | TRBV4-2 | CASSQGGPLLEGYTF
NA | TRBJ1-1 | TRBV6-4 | CASTGGLPGGMGDTEAFF
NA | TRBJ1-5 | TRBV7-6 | CASSFEASQSNQPQHF
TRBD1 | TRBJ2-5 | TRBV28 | CASSLWGQGKETQYF
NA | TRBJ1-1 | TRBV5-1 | CASSLLQGGGTEAFF
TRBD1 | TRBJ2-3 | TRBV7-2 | CASSYRLTGTQYF
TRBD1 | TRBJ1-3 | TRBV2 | CASRTGGPGNTIYF
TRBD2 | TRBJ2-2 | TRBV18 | CASSPLGLAGAPAGELFF
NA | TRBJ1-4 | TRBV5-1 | CASSWASGAEKLFF
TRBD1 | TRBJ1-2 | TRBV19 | CASSALTGKINLGDYGYTF
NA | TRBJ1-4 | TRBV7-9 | CASSIGGGASEKLFF
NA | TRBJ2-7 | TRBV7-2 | CASSLLTQSPPGEQYF
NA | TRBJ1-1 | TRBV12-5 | CASSLAGGEGNTEAFF
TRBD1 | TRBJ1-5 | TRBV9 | CASSPSTGSYQPQHF
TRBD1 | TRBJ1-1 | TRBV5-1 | CASTPKTGGFTEAFF
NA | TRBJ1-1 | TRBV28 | CASSLTWTRTEAFF
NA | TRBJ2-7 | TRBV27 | CASSFRISYEQYF
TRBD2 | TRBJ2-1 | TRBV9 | CASSVQGLAGDITPKSYNEQFF
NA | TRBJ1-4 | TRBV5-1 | CASSGQLNEKLFF
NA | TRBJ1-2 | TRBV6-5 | CASRGQRFYGYTF
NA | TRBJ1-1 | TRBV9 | CASSLQPQGNTEAFF
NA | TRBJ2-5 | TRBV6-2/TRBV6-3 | CASSYLGQTQETQYF
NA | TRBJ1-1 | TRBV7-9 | CASSLESWGEEAFF
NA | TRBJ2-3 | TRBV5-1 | CASSLGSHGVTDTQYF
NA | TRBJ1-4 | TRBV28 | CASLTRGRGSEKLFF
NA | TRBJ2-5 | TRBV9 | CASSVEWGPGAQYF
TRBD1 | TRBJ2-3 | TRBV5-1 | CASSLVRGTGTDTQYF
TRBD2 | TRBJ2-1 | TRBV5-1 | CASSLVLAGLEQFF
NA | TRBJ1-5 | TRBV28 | CASSLVDQPQHF
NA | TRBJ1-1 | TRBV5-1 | CASSPAGTITEAFF